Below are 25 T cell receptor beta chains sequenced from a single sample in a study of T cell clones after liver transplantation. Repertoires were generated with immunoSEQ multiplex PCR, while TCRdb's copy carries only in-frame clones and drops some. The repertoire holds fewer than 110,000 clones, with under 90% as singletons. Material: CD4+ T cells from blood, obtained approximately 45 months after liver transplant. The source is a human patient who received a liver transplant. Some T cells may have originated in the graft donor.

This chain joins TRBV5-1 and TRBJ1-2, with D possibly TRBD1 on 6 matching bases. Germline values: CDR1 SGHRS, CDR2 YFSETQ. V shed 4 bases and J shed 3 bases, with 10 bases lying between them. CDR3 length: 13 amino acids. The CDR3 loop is CASSEDSDYGYTF. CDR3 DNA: TGCGCCAGCAGCGAGGACAGTGACTATGGCTACACCTTC.

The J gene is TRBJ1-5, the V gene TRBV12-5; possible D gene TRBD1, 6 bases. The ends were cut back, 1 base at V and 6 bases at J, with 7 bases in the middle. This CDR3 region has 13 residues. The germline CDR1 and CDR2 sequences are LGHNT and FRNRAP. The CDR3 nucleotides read TGTGCTAGTGGTTTGGGGGGGGCTCAGCCCCAGCATTTT. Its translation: CASGLGGAQPQHF.

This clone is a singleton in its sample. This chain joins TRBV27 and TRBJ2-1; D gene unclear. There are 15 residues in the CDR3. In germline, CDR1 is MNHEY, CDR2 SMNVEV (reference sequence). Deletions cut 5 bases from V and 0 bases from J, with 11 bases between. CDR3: CASSHTPPSYNEQFF. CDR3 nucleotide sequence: TGTGCCAGCAGTCACACACCGCCCTCCTACAATGAGCAGTTCTTC.

The DNA of the CDR3 is TGTGCCAGCAAACCGACTAGCGGTAGCACAGATACGCAGTATTTT. It yields the protein CASKPTSGSTDTQYF. The rearrangement links TRBV27 to TRBJ2-3, with 9 bases identical to TRBD2. The CDR3 loop spans 15 amino acids. Trimming cost V 7 bases and J 0 bases; bases outside gene matches: 5. CDR1 MNHEY and CDR2 SMNVEV come from the germline V gene (reference sequence).

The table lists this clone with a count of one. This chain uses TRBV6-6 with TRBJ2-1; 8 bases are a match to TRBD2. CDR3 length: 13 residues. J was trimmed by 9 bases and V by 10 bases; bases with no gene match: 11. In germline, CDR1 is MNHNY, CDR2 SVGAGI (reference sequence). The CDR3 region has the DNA TGTGCCACCGGGGGCCTCGCGGGGGGTGAGCAGTTCTTC. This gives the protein CATGGLAGGEQFF.

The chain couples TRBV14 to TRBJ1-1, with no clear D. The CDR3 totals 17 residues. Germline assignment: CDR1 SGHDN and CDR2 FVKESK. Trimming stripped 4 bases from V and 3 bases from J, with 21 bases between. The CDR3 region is CASSPSIRAIGDTEAFF. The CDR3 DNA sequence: TGTGCCAGCAGCCCTTCAATAAGGGCCATTGGGGACACTGAAGCTTTCTTT.

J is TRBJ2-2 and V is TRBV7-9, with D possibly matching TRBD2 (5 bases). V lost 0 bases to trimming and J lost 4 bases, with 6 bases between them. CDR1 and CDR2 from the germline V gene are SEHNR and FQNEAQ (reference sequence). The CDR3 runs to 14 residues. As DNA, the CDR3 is TGTGCCAGCAGCTTAGCGGGAGCCACCGGGGAGCTGTTTTTT. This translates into CASSLAGATGELFF.

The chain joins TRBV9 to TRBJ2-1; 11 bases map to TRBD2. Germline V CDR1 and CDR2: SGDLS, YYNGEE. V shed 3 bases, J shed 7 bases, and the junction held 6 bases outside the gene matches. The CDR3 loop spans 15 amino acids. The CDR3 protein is CASSAGTSGSNEQFF. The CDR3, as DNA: TGTGCCAGCAGCGCCGGGACTAGCGGTTCTAATGAGCAGTTCTTC.

The CDR3 protein is CASRPAQQGVGQPQHF. The CDR3 DNA is TGTGCCAGTAGGCCGGCGCAACAGGGGGTCGGTCAGCCCCAGCATTTT. The chain has TRBV19 and TRBJ1-5; 8 bases are shared with TRBD1. Germline V CDR1 and CDR2: LNHDA, SQIVND (reference sequence). The CDR3 sequence is 16 residues long. With 6 bases clipped from V and 6 bases from J, the junction kept 13 bases outside the gene matches. Supplemented by reference TRBV19 and TRBJ1-5, the full variable domain reads DGGITQSPKYLFRKEGQNVTLSCEQNLNHDAMYWYRQDPGQGLRLIYYSQIVNDFQKGDIAEGYSVSREKKESFPLTVTSAQKNPTAFYLCASRPAQQGVGQPQHFGDGTRLSIL.

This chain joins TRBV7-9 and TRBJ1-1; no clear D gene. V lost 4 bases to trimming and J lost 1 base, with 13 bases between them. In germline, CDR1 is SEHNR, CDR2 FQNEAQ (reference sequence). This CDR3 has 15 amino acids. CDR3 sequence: CASSSMAGQNTEAFF. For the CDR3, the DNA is TGTGCCAGCAGCTCGATGGCCGGGCAGAACACTGAAGCTTTCTTT.

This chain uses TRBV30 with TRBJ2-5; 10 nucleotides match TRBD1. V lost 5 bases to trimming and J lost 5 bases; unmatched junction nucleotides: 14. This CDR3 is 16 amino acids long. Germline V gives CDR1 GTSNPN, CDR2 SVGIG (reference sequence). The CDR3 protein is CAWLRTGGIFGETQYF. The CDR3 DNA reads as TGTGCCTGGCTCCGGACAGGGGGTATTTTCGGGGAGACCCAGTACTTC.

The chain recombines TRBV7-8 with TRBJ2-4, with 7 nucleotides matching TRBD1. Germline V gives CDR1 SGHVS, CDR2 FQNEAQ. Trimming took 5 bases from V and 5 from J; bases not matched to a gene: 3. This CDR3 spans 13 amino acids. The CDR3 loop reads CASSADRENIQYF. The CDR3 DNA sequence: TGTGCCAGCAGCGCCGACAGGGAAAACATTCAGTACTTC.

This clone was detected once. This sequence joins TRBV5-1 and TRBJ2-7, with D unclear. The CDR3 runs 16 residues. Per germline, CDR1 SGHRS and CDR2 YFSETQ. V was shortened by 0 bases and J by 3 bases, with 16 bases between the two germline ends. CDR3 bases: TGCGCCAGCAGCTTGGTTGGAGCAATGACGGGCTACGAGCAGTACTTC. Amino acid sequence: CASSLVGAMTGYEQYF.

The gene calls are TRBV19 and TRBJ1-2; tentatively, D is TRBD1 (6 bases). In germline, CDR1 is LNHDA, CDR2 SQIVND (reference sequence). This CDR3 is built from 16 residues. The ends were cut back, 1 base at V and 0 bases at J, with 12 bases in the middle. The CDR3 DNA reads TGTGCCAGTAGTATAGGTTTGAACAGGGCTAACTATGGCTACACCTTC. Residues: CASSIGLNRANYGYTF. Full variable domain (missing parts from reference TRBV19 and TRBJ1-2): DGGITQSPKYLFRKEGQNVTLSCEQNLNHDAMYWYRQDPGQGLRLIYYSQIVNDFQKGDIAEGYSVSREKKESFPLTVTSAQKNPTAFYLCASSIGLNRANYGYTFGSGTRLTVV.

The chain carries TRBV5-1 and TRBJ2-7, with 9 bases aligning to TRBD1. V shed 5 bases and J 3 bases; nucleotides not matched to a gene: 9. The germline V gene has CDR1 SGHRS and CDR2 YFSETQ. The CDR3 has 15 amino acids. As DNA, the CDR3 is TGCGCCAGCAGGCCCCGGACAGGGGCCCACTACGAGCAGTACTTC. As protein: CASRPRTGAHYEQYF.

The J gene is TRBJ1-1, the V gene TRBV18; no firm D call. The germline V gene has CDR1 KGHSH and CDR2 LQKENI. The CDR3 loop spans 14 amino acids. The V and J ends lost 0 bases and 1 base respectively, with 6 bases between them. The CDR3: CASSPPAGNTEAFF. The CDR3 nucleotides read TGTGCCAGCTCACCACCGGCGGGGAACACTGAAGCTTTCTTT. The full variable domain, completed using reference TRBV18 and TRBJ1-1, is NAGVMQNPRHLVRRRGQEARLRCSPMKGHSHVYWYRQLPEEGLKFMVYLQKENIIDESGMPKERFSAEFPKEGPSILRIQQVVRGDSAAYFCASSPPAGNTEAFFGQGTRLTVV.

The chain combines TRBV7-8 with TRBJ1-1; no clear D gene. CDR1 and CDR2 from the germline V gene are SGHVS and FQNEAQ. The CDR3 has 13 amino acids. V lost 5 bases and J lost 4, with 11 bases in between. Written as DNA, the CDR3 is TGTGCCAGCAGCCCCCGTGCTAGCACTGAAGCTTTCTTT. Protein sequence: CASSPRASTEAFF.

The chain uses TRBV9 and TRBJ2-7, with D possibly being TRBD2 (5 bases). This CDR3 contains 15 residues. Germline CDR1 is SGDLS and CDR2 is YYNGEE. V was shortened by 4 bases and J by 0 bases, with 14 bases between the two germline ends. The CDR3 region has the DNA TGTGCCAGCAGCCTCGGGGTCCTGAGCTCCTACGAGCAGTACTTC. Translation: CASSLGVLSSYEQYF.

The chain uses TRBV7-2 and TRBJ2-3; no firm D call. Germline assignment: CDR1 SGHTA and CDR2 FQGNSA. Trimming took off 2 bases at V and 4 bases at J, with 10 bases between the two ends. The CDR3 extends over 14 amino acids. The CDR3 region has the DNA TGTGCCAGCAGCTTATTCCGTCGTGCAGATACGCAGTATTTT. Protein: CASSLFRRADTQYF. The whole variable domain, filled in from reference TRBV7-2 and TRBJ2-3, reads GAGVSQSPSNKVTEKGKDVELRCDPISGHTALYWYRQSLGQGLEFLIYFQGNSAPDKSGLPSDRFSAERTGGSVSTLTIQRTQQEDSAVYLCASSLFRRADTQYFGPGTRLTVL.

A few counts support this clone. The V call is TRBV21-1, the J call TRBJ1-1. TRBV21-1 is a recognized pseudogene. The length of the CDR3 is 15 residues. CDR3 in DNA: TGTGCCAGCAGCAATCCCTGGGTGGGGGGCCCAGAAGCTTTCTTT. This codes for CASSNPWVGGPEAFF.

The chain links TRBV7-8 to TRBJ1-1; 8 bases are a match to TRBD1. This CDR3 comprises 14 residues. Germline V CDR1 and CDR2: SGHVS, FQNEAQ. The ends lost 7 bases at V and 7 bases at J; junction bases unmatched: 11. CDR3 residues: CASTPGGEANEAFF. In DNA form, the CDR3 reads TGTGCCAGCACCCCAGGGGGCGAGGCGAATGAAGCTTTCTTT.

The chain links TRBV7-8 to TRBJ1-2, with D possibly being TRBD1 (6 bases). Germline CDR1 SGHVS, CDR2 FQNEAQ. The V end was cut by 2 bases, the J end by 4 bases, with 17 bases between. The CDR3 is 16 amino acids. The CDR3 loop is CASSLRVVGTIYGYTF. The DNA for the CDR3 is TGTGCCAGCAGCTTAAGGGTCGTGGGGACAATCTATGGCTACACCTTC.

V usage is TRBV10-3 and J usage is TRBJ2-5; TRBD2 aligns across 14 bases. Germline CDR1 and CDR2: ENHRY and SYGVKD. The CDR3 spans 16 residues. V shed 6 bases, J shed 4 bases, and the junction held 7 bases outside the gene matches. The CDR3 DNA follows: TGTGCCATCAGCCGACTAGCGGGAGGGCGGGGAGAGACCCAGTACTTC. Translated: CAISRLAGGRGETQYF.

This chain's CDR3 is CASRPGGSGNTIYF. Written as DNA, the CDR3 is TGTGCCAGCAGGCCAGGGGGGTCTGGAAACACCATATATTTT. The rearrangement joins TRBV7-2 to TRBJ1-3, with 7 bases lining up with TRBD1. The CDR3 is made up of 14 amino acids. The germline gives CDR1 SGHTA, CDR2 FQGNSA. The V segment lost 6 bases and the J segment 1 base; nucleotides outside the gene matches: 3.

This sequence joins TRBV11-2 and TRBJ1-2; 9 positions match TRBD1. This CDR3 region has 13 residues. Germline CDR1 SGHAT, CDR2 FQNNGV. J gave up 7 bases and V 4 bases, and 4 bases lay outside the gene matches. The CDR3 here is CASSSQGARGYTF. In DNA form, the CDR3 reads TGTGCCAGCAGCTCACAGGGGGCTCGTGGCTACACCTTC.